This entry concerns a single T cell receptor beta chain. It lacks a known antigen. The input lacks base qualities; no much larger clone sits a single base away. TCR beta CDR3 regions were amplified from RNA transcripts. The TCR CDR3 was subjected to a first round of RT-PCR using the HTBI primer set and the Qiagen OneStep RT-PCR kit. Libraries were constructed in a second round of multiplex PCR, after which size selection and purification were performed. Paired-end sequencing of the libraries was performed with 100 bp reads on an Illumina HiSeq2000. The paper's data handling went like this. SOAPnuke was used to process the raw data, with reads discarded if the reads contained adapters or uncalled bases, had a mean Phred below 15, or lacked an exact constant-primer or identifier match. High-quality paired reads were merged using COPE v1.2.5, and each unique nucleotide sequence was defined as a clonotype. Clonotypes were aligned to IMGT TRBV, TRBD and TRBJ reference segments using MiTCR v1.1. The analysis included only V-J combinations with a frequency above 0.0001, which together covered approximately 99% of the repertoires. The TCS score was defined as the ratio of F50 (clonal expansion) to E x V (chaos), calculated using BLOSUM62-based TCRdist between CDR3 peptides within each V-J. Welch's t-statistics and random forest reduced 500 to 550 V-J features to 10 to 15, which were used in a naive Bayes classifier (R e1071). TCRdb reanalyzed the raw reads on its own, using fastp at Q25 for trimming and MiXCR for clone calling, and kept in-frame beta chains. Entries that share a CDR3 protein sequence are merged under the most common genes and DNA. TCRdb's processing, not the study's, gives the V and J calls here. The sample table lists under 450,000 distinct CDR3 sequences, approximately 12% of them with a count of one. The ten largest clones capture less than 25% of the sample.

The data stem from a study of T cells in Graves' hyperthyroidism and ophthalmopathy (dated by TCRdb to the late 2010s). The study in broad terms: Peripheral blood samples were taken at the time of initial diagnosis, prior to any treatment. To identify TCR V-J signatures that set the groups apart, the researchers used a discovery cohort of roughly 100 patients, made up of under 50 with Graves' ophthalmopathy and 55 to 65 with stable Graves' hyperthyroidism. In about six Graves' hyperthyroidism patients, the study also compared T-cell repertoires from thyroid tissue with T-cell repertoires from blood. Prospective prediction of ophthalmopathy was tested in an independent validation cohort consisting of 18 hyperthyroidism patients and about 17 patients who later progressed to ophthalmopathy. After sampling, hyperthyroidism patients received methimazole starting at 30 mg daily, and ophthalmopathy patients received high-dose intravenous methylprednisolone. For training and testing, the roughly 100 patients in the discovery cohort were randomly divided in a 7:3 ratio. According to the paper, TCR Vbeta CDR3 sequencing was carried out on roughly 130 peripheral blood samples, which came from fewer than 50 ophthalmopathy, about 75 hyperthyroidism and roughly 17 progressor patients.

Hyperthyroidism patients were newly diagnosed, with disease duration under 2 months, and aged 18 to 65 years. Patients with uncontrolled infections, other autoimmune diseases, pregnancy or lactation were excluded. Diagnoses were established on the basis of clinical symptoms, serum thyroxine and TRAb, thyroid ultrasound, and orbital computed tomography. Blood from progressor patients was drawn when they were first diagnosed with hyperthyroidism, before any ophthalmopathy symptoms appeared. PBMCs were separated from under 12 ml of fresh peripheral blood using Ficoll-Paque density gradient centrifugation. Progressor patients were defined as those initially diagnosed with Graves' hyperthyroidism in whom ophthalmopathy developed during follow-up. Total RNA was extracted using Trizol reagent, and RNA quality was assessed on an Agilent 2100 Bioanalyzer. Counted from cysteine to phenylalanine, this CDR3 has 14 amino acids. The DNA shown is the 42-base CDR3, in frame from base 1. CDR1 and CDR2 are read off the germline V gene (reference sequence) as SEHNR and FQNEAQ. Compared with germline, V lacks 3 bases and J lacks 6 bases; bases without a gene match: 4.

The paper as a whole reports these results and caveats: Sample size was not statistically predetermined, and blinding of investigators to group allocation was not performed. In cross-validation, a model built on a 13 V-J signature told ophthalmopathy apart from stable hyperthyroidism with less than 90% sensitivity and around 84% specificity, and in testing the same model reached 80%/75%. During validation, the model predicted progression to ophthalmopathy a median of approximately six months ahead of onset, with around 71% sensitivity and around 72% specificity. Most expanded thyroid clonotypes (frequency above 0.001) were also detected in blood, a finding suggesting that blood repertoires may reflect thyroid immune responses.

What was sequenced was blood. This TCR came from a man under 40 with Graves' hyperthyroidism that later progressed to Graves' ophthalmopathy. The chain links TRBV7-9 with TRBJ1-4; TRBD1 lines up with 7 middle nucleotides. In nucleotide form, the sequence is TGTGCCAGCAGCTTGGGGACAGTGGATGAAAAACTGTTTTTT. Protein translation: CASSLGTVDEKLFF. The full variable domain, with segments outside the CDR3 supplied by the reference TRBV7-9 and TRBJ1-4 proteins, appears as DTGVSQNPRHKITKRGQNVTFRCDPISEHNRLYWYRQTLGQGPEFLTYFQNEAQLEKSRLLSDRFSAERPKGSFSTLEIQRTEQGDSAMYLCASSLGTVDEKLFFGSGTQLSVL.